The 6 T cell receptor beta chains presented below share a single source sample, sequenced in a study of Ad26.COV2.S vaccination and SARS-CoV-2 variants. Profiling relied on immunoSEQ multiplex PCR, and the TCRdb table lists in-frame clones only, not all of them. The sample comprises 350,000 to 500,000 clones, about 92% of which are singletons, and around 4.5% rests with the top ten. Treatment specified: roughly 19 received Ad26.COV2.S at low or high dose, single or two shots; about 5 received placebo; per-sample allocation not given. Sampling was done on day 63 after the first vaccine or placebo injection. Here the sequenced sample was peripheral blood, taken in a trial of Ad26.COV2.S vaccine versus placebo. All receptors come from a person aged 18 to 65 who received the Ad26.COV2.S COVID-19 vaccine or a placebo.

The chain carries TRBV2 and TRBJ2-1, with a possible D match to TRBD2 (5 bases). Germline CDR1 is SNHLY and CDR2 is FYNNEI. V was pared by 0 bases and J by 8 bases, with 17 bases between. The CDR3 runs 16 residues. This chain's CDR3 is CASSEAQVGGGDEQFF. For the CDR3, the DNA is TGTGCCAGCAGTGAAGCGCAAGTGGGCGGAGGTGATGAGCAGTTCTTC.

The chain has TRBV11-3 and TRBJ2-1; D possibly corresponds to TRBD1 (5 bases). The CDR3 runs 16 residues. V lost 2 bases and J 0 bases, leaving 11 bases between the germline ends. Germline V gene lookup returns CDR1 SGHNT and CDR2 YENEEA. This CDR3 is CASSLWAGSSYNEQFF. The CDR3 bases are TGTGCCAGCAGCTTATGGGCAGGGTCCTCCTACAATGAGCAGTTCTTC. Variable domain in full (rest from reference TRBV11-3 and TRBJ2-1): EAGVVQSPRYKIIEKKQPVAFWCNPISGHNTLYWYLQNLGQGPELLIRYENEEAVDDSQLPKDRFSAERLKGVDSTLKIQPAELGDSAVYLCASSLWAGSSYNEQFFGPGTRLTVL.

CDR3 amino acids: CASSRGPEKSEQYF. CDR3 bases: TGTGCCAGCAGCCGGGGGCCAGAAAAATCCGAGCAGTACTTC. The chain carries TRBV13 and TRBJ2-7, with D perhaps being TRBD1 or TRBD2 (6 bases each). Germline V gene lookup returns CDR1 PRHDT and CDR2 FYEKMQ (reference sequence). CDR3 length: 14 residues. The V end lost 5 bases, the J end lost 6 bases, and 17 bases lay between the germline ends.

This clone has just one count. The rearrangement uses TRBV28 and TRBJ2-7; D might be TRBD1 (6 bases). V was cut by 7 bases and J by 0 bases, with 16 bases left in between. The length of the CDR3 is 15 residues. CDR1 and CDR2 (germline): MDHEN, SYDVKM. The DNA for the CDR3 is TGTGCCAGCACAAGAGGGGGTGCAGACTCCTACGAGCAGTACTTC. Translated, it gives CASTRGGADSYEQYF.

Details on this clone: Different DNA sequences within this sample yield the same CDR3. This rearrangement joins TRBV18 to TRBJ2-3, with TRBD2 identical over 7 bases. The CDR3 is 14 amino acids. The V and J ends lost 3 bases and 3 bases, in that order; junction bases with no gene match: 3. The V gene's germline CDR1 is KGHSH and CDR2 LQKENI. CDR3 sequence: CASSPLGGTDTQYF. Written as DNA, the CDR3 is TGTGCCAGCTCACCGCTGGGAGGGACAGATACGCAGTATTTT.

The chain uses TRBV7-9 and TRBJ1-5; 11 nucleotides line up with TRBD1. V lost 5 bases, J lost 6 bases, and 3 bases stayed unmatched. Germline V lookup: CDR1 SEHNR, CDR2 FQNEAQ (reference sequence). This CDR3 comprises 14 residues. The CDR3 DNA is TGTGCCAGCAGCCCCGGGACAGGGGGTCAGCCCCAGCATTTT. It is translated as CASSPGTGGQPQHF.